The 23 T cell receptor beta chains listed next were all sequenced from one sample in a study of blood T cell repertoires in COVID-19. The repertoire was sequenced with immunoSEQ multiplex PCR; TCRdb's copy has only in-frame clones and lacks some. The sample consists of approximately 170,000 clones, about 85% of them appearing once. Sequencing input: peripheral blood. These receptors were taken from a man aged 80 or over with COVID-19, enrolled during active disease.

Only a few counts were recorded for this clone. The chain uses TRBV6-5 and TRBJ1-5; D remains ambiguous. Trimming left V 4 bases short and J 8 bases short, with 15 bases between. Looked up from germline, CDR1 is MNHEY and CDR2 is SVGAGI. CDR3 length: 14 residues. The CDR3: CASSFSRGREPQHF. The CDR3 DNA reads TGTGCCAGCAGTTTCTCAAGAGGGCGCGAGCCCCAGCATTTT.

The chain combines TRBV5-6 with TRBJ2-5; D is unclear. The V end was cut by 0 bases, the J end by 4 bases, with 13 bases between. The length of the CDR3 is 15 residues. Germline V gives CDR1 SGHDT, CDR2 YYEEEE. As DNA, the CDR3 is TGTGCCAGCAGCTTGGGTATAGCCCCCGGAGAGACCCAGTACTTC. Translated, it gives CASSLGIAPGETQYF.

The V gene is TRBV5-6, the J gene TRBJ2-7, with 8 bases lining up with TRBD1. Per the germline V gene, CDR1 is SGHDT and CDR2 is YYEEEE. The CDR3 consists of 15 residues. J gave up 2 bases and V 1 base, and 5 bases lay outside the gene matches. CDR3 sequence: CASSLNGQGTYEQYF. The CDR3 DNA sequence: TGTGCCAGCAGCTTGAATGGACAGGGCACCTACGAGCAGTACTTC.

The genes are TRBV9 and TRBJ1-1; the D gene is possibly TRBD1 (5 bases). Deletions cut 0 bases from V and 0 bases from J, with 9 bases between. The CDR3 loop spans 15 amino acids. Per germline, CDR1 SGDLS and CDR2 YYNGEE. The CDR3 coding sequence is TGTGCCAGCAGCGTAGCCCCGGGGGTGAACACTGAAGCTTTCTTT. This sequence encodes CASSVAPGVNTEAFF.

This clone has only one observation. The rearrangement joins TRBV19 to TRBJ1-1, with 9 bases identical to TRBD1. Trimming at V came to 8 bases and at J to 4 bases, leaving 11 bases not matched to a gene. Germline V lookup: CDR1 LNHDA, CDR2 SQIVND (reference sequence). This CDR3 contains 15 residues. The CDR3 sequence: CASFPPGQGGTEAFF. CDR3 DNA sequence: TGTGCCAGTTTCCCACCGGGACAGGGTGGCACTGAAGCTTTCTTT.

The chain has TRBV6-5 and TRBJ1-5; D is undetermined. The CDR3 has 13 residues. V lost 8 bases, J lost 0 bases, and 8 bases lay in between. Looked up from germline, CDR1 is MNHEY and CDR2 is SVGAGI. The CDR3 region is CASWSYSNQPQHF. CDR3 in DNA: TGTGCCAGCTGGAGTTATAGCAATCAGCCCCAGCATTTT.

The chain carries TRBV9 and TRBJ2-1; TRBD2 aligns across 12 bases. The V segment lost 4 bases and the J segment 4 bases; nucleotides outside the gene matches: 3. The CDR3 covers 15 residues. The V gene's germline CDR1 is SGDLS and CDR2 YYNGEE. For the CDR3, the DNA is TGTGCCAGCAGCCCCACTAGCGGGGGGTACAATGAGCAGTTCTTC. Translation: CASSPTSGGYNEQFF.

V and J are TRBV7-2 and TRBJ2-7; D not resolved. The CDR3 length is 13 residues. Germline CDR1 SGHTA, CDR2 FQGNSA. Trimming took off 0 bases at V and 3 bases at J, with 6 bases between the two ends. The CDR3 nucleotides are TGTGCCAGCAGCTTAGCGGGCAACTACGAGCAGTACTTC. It translates to CASSLAGNYEQYF.

The chain links TRBV5-8 to TRBJ2-7, with 7 positions matching TRBD2. Germline CDR1 and CDR2: SGHTS and YDEGEE. The length of the CDR3 is 16 residues. The ends lost 3 bases at V and 0 bases at J; junction bases unmatched: 9. The CDR3 sequence is CASSYRSGGTSYEQYF. In DNA, the CDR3 is TGTGCCAGCAGCTATAGGTCGGGGGGTACCTCCTACGAGCAGTACTTC.

The chain employs TRBV7-2 and TRBJ2-3; perhaps TRBD2 as D (5 bases). The CDR3 is 14 amino acids. V shed 5 bases and J shed 0 bases, with 9 bases lying between them. Germline-derived CDR1 and CDR2 are SGHTA and FQGNSA. In DNA form, the CDR3 reads TGTGCCAGCAGCCCCGGACTGAGCACAGATACGCAGTATTTT. The encoded protein is CASSPGLSTDTQYF.

The V gene is TRBV6-2 or TRBV6-3, the J gene TRBJ1-5; 7 bases map to TRBD1. The V segment lost 0 bases and the J segment 4 bases; nucleotides outside the gene matches: 9. The germline CDR1 and CDR2 sequences are MNHEY and SVGEGT. There are 17 residues in the CDR3. CDR3 bases: TGTGCCAGCAGTTACTCGATGAGGGGGCATCGGAATCAGCCCCAGCATTTT. Translating it yields CASSYSMRGHRNQPQHF.

This clone has just one count. V gene TRBV5-4 combines with J gene TRBJ2-1, with 7 bases fitting TRBD2. This CDR3 has 15 amino acids. Trimming cost V 4 bases and J 5 bases; bases outside gene matches: 9. Germline assignment: CDR1 SGHNT and CDR2 YYREEE (reference sequence). The CDR3, as DNA: TGTGCCAGCAGCCAGGCGGGGGTACGTGACAATGAGCAGTTCTTC. This sequence encodes CASSQAGVRDNEQFF.

This clone was found a few times. The V gene is TRBV19, the J gene TRBJ1-5, with 7 bases that match TRBD1. V shed 6 bases, J shed 8 bases, and the junction held 7 bases outside the gene matches. Germline V lookup: CDR1 LNHDA, CDR2 SQIVND (reference sequence). This CDR3 comprises 13 residues. The CDR3 sequence is CASSLGQPKPQHF. In DNA form, the CDR3 reads TGTGCCAGTAGCTTGGGACAGCCAAAGCCCCAGCATTTT. Filled out from reference TRBV19 and TRBJ1-5, the complete variable domain reads DGGITQSPKYLFRKEGQNVTLSCEQNLNHDAMYWYRQDPGQGLRLIYYSQIVNDFQKGDIAEGYSVSREKKESFPLTVTSAQKNPTAFYLCASSLGQPKPQHFGDGTRLSIL.

This clone has only one observation. The rearrangement links TRBV7-9 to TRBJ1-1, with 8 bases identical to TRBD1. CDR3 size: 12 residues. Germline assignment: CDR1 SEHNR and CDR2 FQNEAQ (reference sequence). J was trimmed by 8 bases and V by 5 bases; bases with no gene match: 4. The DNA of the CDR3 is TGTGCCAGCAGCCCCGGGACAGGCGAAGCTTTCTTT. Protein: CASSPGTGEAFF.

This clone was seen only a few times. The chain recombines TRBV4-3 with TRBJ1-1, with a possible D match to TRBD1 (6 bases). V was shortened by 0 bases and J by 2 bases, with 13 bases between the two germline ends. Germline V gene sequence: CDR1 LGHNA, CDR2 YSLEER. The CDR3 covers 16 residues. The CDR3 DNA sequence: TGCGCCAGCAGCCAAGATGGGACACCAACTAACACTGAAGCTTTCTTT. This encodes CASSQDGTPTNTEAFF.

This clone was counted a single time. The rearrangement links TRBV7-9 to TRBJ1-3, with no clear D. The CDR3 totals 15 residues. The germline CDR1 and CDR2 sequences are SEHNR and FQNEAQ (reference sequence). Trimming shortened V by 3 bases and J by 0 bases, and 9 bases separated the two germline ends. The CDR3 region is CASSLNRVSGNTIYF. Written as DNA, the CDR3 is TGTGCCAGCAGCTTGAACCGGGTCTCTGGAAACACCATATATTTT.

The CDR3 spells CASSEGGLGTEAFF. Written as DNA, the CDR3 is TGTGCCAGCAGTGAAGGGGGGCTGGGGACTGAAGCTTTCTTT. The chain has TRBV2 and TRBJ1-1, with TRBD1 as a possible D gene (6 bases). Germline CDR1 reads SNHLY; CDR2 reads FYNNEI. The CDR3 consists of 14 residues. V lost 1 base and J 5 bases, leaving 11 bases between the germline ends.

V is TRBV7-3 and J is TRBJ1-2; tentative D call: TRBD1 (5 bases). The germline V gene encodes CDR1 SGHTA and CDR2 FQGTGA. Between the trimmed V and J ends, which lost 5 bases and 2 bases, there was a span of 15 bases. The CDR3 extends over 15 amino acids. CDR3 region: CASSPGGGANYGYTF. The DNA of the CDR3 is TGTGCCAGCAGCCCGGGAGGTGGGGCGAACTATGGCTACACCTTC.

The chain employs TRBV6-5 and TRBJ1-2; no definite D call. Deletions cut 4 bases from V and 6 bases from J, with 9 bases between. CDR1 is MNHEY, CDR2 SVGAGI, per germline. This CDR3 is 12 amino acids long. The CDR3 coding sequence is TGTGCCAGCAGTTCTCCCGAGGATGGCTACACCTTC. Encoded protein: CASSSPEDGYTF.

This rearrangement joins TRBV7-2 to TRBJ2-3; 14 bases match TRBD2. After removal of 8 bases from V and 1 base from J, the junction contained 8 bases not matched to a gene. CDR3 length equals 17 residues. Germline V gives CDR1 SGHTA, CDR2 FQGNSA. The CDR3 spells CASPRGGLAGGTDTQYF. CDR3 DNA sequence: TGTGCCAGCCCTAGGGGGGGACTAGCGGGGGGCACAGATACGCAGTATTTT.

The genes are TRBV24-1 and TRBJ1-2; a possible D gene is TRBD1 (6 bases). The CDR3 is 16 residues long. V was shortened by 3 bases and J by 1 base, with 14 bases between the two germline ends. The germline CDR1 and CDR2 sequences are KGHDR and SFDVKD. CDR3 in amino acids: CATSDPTEQGNYGYTF. DNA of the CDR3: TGTGCCACCAGTGATCCCACTGAACAGGGTAACTATGGCTACACCTTC.

The J gene is TRBJ2-3, the V gene TRBV4-2, with TRBD2 matching over 7 bases. The V gene's germline CDR1 is LGHNA and CDR2 YNFKEQ. This CDR3 contains 15 residues. V shed 1 base, J shed 1 base, and the junction held 2 bases outside the gene matches. CDR3 bases: TGTGCCAGCAGCCAAGGTCTAGCGGGCACAGATACGCAGTATTTT. This encodes CASSQGLAGTDTQYF.

The chain joins TRBV7-8 to TRBJ2-7; 8 bases agree with TRBD2. The CDR3 sequence is 16 residues long. Germline CDR1 reads SGHVS; CDR2 reads FQNEAQ. V shed 5 bases, J shed 2 bases, and the junction held 11 bases outside the gene matches. The CDR3 loop is CASSPYIAGGAYEQYF. CDR3 bases: TGTGCCAGCAGCCCATACATAGCCGGGGGGGCCTACGAGCAGTACTTC.